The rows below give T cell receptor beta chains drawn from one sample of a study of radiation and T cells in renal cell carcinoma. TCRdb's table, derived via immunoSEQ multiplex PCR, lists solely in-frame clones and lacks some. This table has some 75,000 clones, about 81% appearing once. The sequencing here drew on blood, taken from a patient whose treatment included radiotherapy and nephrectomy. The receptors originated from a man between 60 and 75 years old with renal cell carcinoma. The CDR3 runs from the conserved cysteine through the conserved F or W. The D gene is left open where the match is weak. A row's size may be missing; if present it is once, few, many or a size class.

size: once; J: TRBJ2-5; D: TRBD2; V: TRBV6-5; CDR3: CASSYQAGEGQETQYF; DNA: TGTGCCAGCAGTTACCAAGCGGGAGAGGGCCAAGAGACCCAGTACTTC
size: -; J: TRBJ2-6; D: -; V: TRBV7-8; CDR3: CASSLGGTVSGANVLTF; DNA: TGTGCCAGCAGCTTAGGCGGGACGGTATCTGGGGCCAACGTCCTGACTTTC
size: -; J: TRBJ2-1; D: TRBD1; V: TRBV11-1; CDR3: CASSPLGQGLNEQFF; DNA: TGTGCCAGCAGCCCACTGGGACAGGGTCTCAATGAGCAGTTCTTC
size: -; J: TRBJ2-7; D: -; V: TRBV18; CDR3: CASSPPRVFVIYEQYF; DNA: TGTGCCAGCTCACCACCACGGGTCTTCGTAATATACGAGCAGTACTTC
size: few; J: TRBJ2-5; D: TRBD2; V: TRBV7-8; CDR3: CASSFGGRTETQYF; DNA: TGTGCCAGCAGCTTTGGCGGGAGGACGGAGACCCAGTACTTC
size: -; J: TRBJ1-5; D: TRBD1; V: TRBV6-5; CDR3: CASSYSTGVGQPQHF; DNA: TGTGCCAGCAGTTACTCGACAGGGGTCGGTCAGCCCCAGCATTTT
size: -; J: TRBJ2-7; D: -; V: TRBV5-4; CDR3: CASSTGPSSYEQYF; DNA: TGTGCCAGCAGCACAGGACCGTCATCCTACGAGCAGTACTTC
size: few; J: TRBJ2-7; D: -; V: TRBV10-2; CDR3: CASSERREQYF; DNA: TGCGCCAGCAGTGAGCGACGCGAGCAGTACTTC
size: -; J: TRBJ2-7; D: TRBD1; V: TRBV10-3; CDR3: CASLGQADEQYF; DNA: TGTGCCTCCTTAGGACAGGCAGACGAGCAGTACTTC
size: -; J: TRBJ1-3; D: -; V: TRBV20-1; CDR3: CSARSINTIYF; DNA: TGCAGTGCTAGAAGCATAAACACCATATATTTT
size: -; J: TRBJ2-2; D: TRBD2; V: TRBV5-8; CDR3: CASLPLAGMGTGELFF; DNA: TGTGCCAGCCTGCCTTTAGCGGGAATGGGGACCGGGGAGCTGTTTTTT
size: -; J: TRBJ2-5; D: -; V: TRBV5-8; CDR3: CTGEEETQYF; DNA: TGCACCGGAGAAGAAGAGACCCAGTACTTC
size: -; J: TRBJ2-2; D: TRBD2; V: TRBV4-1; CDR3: CASSLGLADTGELFF; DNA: TGCGCCAGCAGCCTCGGACTAGCGGACACCGGGGAGCTGTTTTTT
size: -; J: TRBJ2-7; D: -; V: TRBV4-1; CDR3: CASSQDRLTVEQYF; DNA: TGCGCCAGCAGCCAAGATAGGTTGACAGTCGAGCAGTACTTC
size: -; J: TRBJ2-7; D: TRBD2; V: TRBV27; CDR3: CASSLGLAGVPYEQYF; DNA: TGTGCCAGCAGTCTAGGACTAGCGGGAGTACCCTACGAGCAGTACTTC
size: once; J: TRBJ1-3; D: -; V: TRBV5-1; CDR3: CASSPDSISGNTIYF; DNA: TGCGCCAGCAGCCCGGACAGTATCTCTGGAAACACCATATATTTT
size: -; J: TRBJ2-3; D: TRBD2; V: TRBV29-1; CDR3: CSGGTSGTDTQYF; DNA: TGCAGCGGAGGGACTAGCGGCACAGATACGCAGTATTTT
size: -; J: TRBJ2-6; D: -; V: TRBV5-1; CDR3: CASSTISGANVLTF; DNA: TGCGCCAGCAGCACAATATCTGGGGCCAACGTCCTGACTTTC
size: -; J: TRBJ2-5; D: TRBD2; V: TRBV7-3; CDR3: CASSSGLAGGTQYF; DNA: TGTGCCAGCAGCTCGGGACTAGCGGGAGGGACCCAGTACTTC
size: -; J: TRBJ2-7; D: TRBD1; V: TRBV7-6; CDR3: CASSLVQGTGPAYEQYF; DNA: TGTGCCAGCAGCTTAGTCCAAGGGACAGGCCCGGCCTACGAGCAGTACTTC
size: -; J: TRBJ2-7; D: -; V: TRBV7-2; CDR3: CASSLEAEKFYEQYF; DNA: TGTGCCAGCAGCTTAGAGGCGGAGAAGTTCTACGAGCAGTACTTC
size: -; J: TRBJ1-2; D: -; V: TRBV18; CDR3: CASSPDRNYGYTF; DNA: TGTGCCAGCTCCCCGGACAGAAACTATGGCTACACCTTC
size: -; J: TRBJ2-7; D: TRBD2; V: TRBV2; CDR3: CASSDLTPGLAGSYEQYF; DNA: TGTGCCAGCAGTGACCTAACTCCGGGACTAGCGGGCTCCTACGAGCAGTACTTC
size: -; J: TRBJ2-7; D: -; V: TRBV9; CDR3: CASSVTAQPYEQYF; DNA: TGTGCCAGCAGCGTCACGGCCCAACCCTACGAGCAGTACTTC
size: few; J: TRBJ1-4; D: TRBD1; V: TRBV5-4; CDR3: CASSLGGTGLNEKLFF; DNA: TGTGCCAGCAGCTTGGGGGGGACAGGTCTTAATGAAAAACTGTTTTTT
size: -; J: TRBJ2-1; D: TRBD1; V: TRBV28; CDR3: CASSLVGQGASEQFF; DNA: TGTGCCAGCAGTTTAGTGGGACAGGGGGCCAGTGAGCAGTTCTTC
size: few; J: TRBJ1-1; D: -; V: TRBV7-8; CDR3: CASSFFNRASIEAFF; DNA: TGTGCCAGCAGCTTTTTTAACAGGGCAAGCATCGAAGCTTTCTTT
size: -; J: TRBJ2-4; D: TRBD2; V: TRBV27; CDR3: CASSYLSGGSVVRNIQYF; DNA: TGTGCCAGCAGCTACCTTAGCGGGGGGAGTGTTGTACGGAACATTCAGTACTTC
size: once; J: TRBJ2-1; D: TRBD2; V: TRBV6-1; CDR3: CASSDWGTSGRAENEQFF; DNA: TGTGCCAGCAGTGATTGGGGGACTAGCGGGAGGGCCGAGAATGAGCAGTTCTTC